This entry lists 5 T cell receptor beta chains sequenced from one sample in a study of cytomegalovirus exposure and HLA in healthy donors. PCR primers comprised 60 Vbeta and 13 Jbeta primers. Some clones are missing from TCRdb's copy, which holds only in-frame ones; the method was immunoSEQ multiplex PCR. The sample contains 220,000 or so clones, about 78% of which appear only once. Sequenced input: PBMCs. The source of these receptors is a male donor in good health and CMV-seronegative.

The rearrangement links TRBV6-6 to TRBJ1-2; D unresolved. The V gene lost 4 bases and the J gene lost 2 bases, with 14 bases spanning the gap. The V gene's germline CDR1 is MNHNY and CDR2 SVGAGI (reference sequence). The CDR3 loop spans 15 amino acids. CDR3 DNA sequence: TGTGCCAGCAGTTCAAACACGGGGTGGAACTATGGCTACACCTTC. Residues: CASSSNTGWNYGYTF.

This rearrangement joins TRBV5-1 to TRBJ2-2, with TRBD1 matching over 8 bases. CDR1 and CDR2 from the germline V gene are SGHRS and YFSETQ. Trimming at V came to 1 base and at J to 0 bases, leaving 11 bases not matched to a gene. The CDR3 spans 19 residues. The CDR3 loop reads CASSLYRGTGVTNTGELFF. The CDR3 bases are TGCGCCAGCAGCTTGTACCGTGGGACAGGAGTTACGAACACCGGGGAGCTGTTTTTT. Filled out from reference TRBV5-1 and TRBJ2-2, the complete variable domain reads KAGVTQTPRYLIKTRGQQVTLSCSPISGHRSVSWYQQTPGQGLQFLFEYFSETQRNKGNFPGRFSGRQFSNSRSEMNVSTLELGDSALYLCASSLYRGTGVTNTGELFFGEGSRLTVL.

The V gene is TRBV27, the J gene TRBJ2-7; 7 bases are shared with TRBD1. This CDR3 spans 13 amino acids. From germline, CDR1 is MNHEY and CDR2 SMNVEV (reference sequence). Unmatched junction bases numbered 4, after V lost 3 bases and J lost 5 bases. CDR3: CASSLTGTNEQYF. DNA for the CDR3: TGTGCCAGCAGTTTGACAGGGACCAACGAGCAGTACTTC.

The genes are TRBV4-1 and TRBJ2-3; 7 nucleotides line up with TRBD2. The CDR3 loop spans 17 amino acids. Germline V CDR1 and CDR2: MGHRA, YSYEKL. V shed 0 bases, J shed 4 bases, and the junction held 10 bases outside the gene matches. The CDR3 reads CASSQDRGGRRSDTQYF. In nucleotides, the CDR3 is TGCGCCAGCAGCCAAGATCGGGGCGGGAGACGCTCAGATACGCAGTATTTT.

The gene calls are TRBV19 and TRBJ1-1; no firm D call. V lost 4 bases and J lost 4, with 22 bases in between. Per germline, CDR1 LNHDA and CDR2 SQIVND (reference sequence). The CDR3 has 17 amino acids. Here the CDR3 DNA reads TGTGCCAGTAGTAGTAAAGATGTAGGTTTCCGGGGCACTGAAGCTTTCTTT. This sequence encodes CASSSKDVGFRGTEAFF. The full variable domain, rest sourced from reference TRBV19 and TRBJ1-1, is DGGITQSPKYLFRKEGQNVTLSCEQNLNHDAMYWYRQDPGQGLRLIYYSQIVNDFQKGDIAEGYSVSREKKESFPLTVTSAQKNPTAFYLCASSSKDVGFRGTEAFFGQGTRLTVV.